The rows below give T cell receptor beta chains drawn from one sample of a study of metastatic and nonmetastatic thyroid tumors. From the PCR reads, TCRdb re-called clones with MiXCR. The profile covers tens of thousands of clones, with approximately 13% appearing a single time and 8% to 10% taken by the ten largest. The source material was blood. The receptor source for this set is a female donor with papillary thyroid cancer or a benign thyroid nodule (not recorded which). Some clones in this sample may be carry-over from other donors' samples. CDR3s include the opening cysteine and the closing phenylalanine or tryptophan. The order of the fields is CDR3 protein, J gene, clone size, V gene. A clone size is listed for some rows: how often the clone was seen (once, few, many), or a class if it is expanded.

CSGRTYNEQFF TRBJ2-1 many TRBV29-1
CASSSFRSKQFF TRBJ2-1 many TRBV7-9
CSAREGTGYTYEQYF TRBJ2-7 few TRBV20-1
CSVEDVTDEQYF TRBJ2-7 many TRBV29-1
CASRVTNTGELFF TRBJ2-2 many TRBV5-1
CASSLTGTGNVGYTF TRBJ1-2 once TRBV3-1
CASWSVKGDNYGYTF TRBJ1-2 many TRBV7-8
CASIPITAGATYNEQFF TRBJ2-1 many TRBV7-8
CAWSSGGLGEKLFF TRBJ1-4 many TRBV30
CASSSQGAAYEQYF TRBJ2-7 many TRBV5-1
CASSLGADSYEQYF TRBJ2-7 many TRBV5-1
CASILTSGRARETQCF TRBJ2-5 . TRBV28
CSVEFPGQGTYEQYF TRBJ2-7 many TRBV29-1
CASSLGGAKNIQYF TRBJ2-4 many TRBV12-3/TRBV12-4
CASSPRIFDGQTNTGELFF TRBJ2-2 many TRBV18
CASSMTGTGVTQYF TRBJ2-3 medium-sized TRBV28
CASSLTGSSYEQYF TRBJ2-7 many TRBV7-9
CSVRKGETQYF TRBJ2-5 many TRBV29-1
CSATWDARRNSPLHF TRBJ1-6 many TRBV20-1
CSALLQAYEQYF TRBJ2-7 many TRBV20-1
CSARHGLRGTQYF TRBJ2-3 many TRBV20-1
CASSTGQTNYEQYF TRBJ2-7 many TRBV11-2
CASSREGSLNYGYTF TRBJ1-2 many TRBV7-2
CASLQGEAFF TRBJ1-1 many TRBV10-2
CSAGYNYGYTF TRBJ1-2 many TRBV20-1
CASRCEAGWRGTQYF TRBJ2-3 . TRBV11-1
CASSSYRGNNTEAFF TRBJ1-1 many TRBV13
CASILTSGSYEQYF TRBJ2-7 . TRBV25-1
CASSLQRGGRSYNEQFF TRBJ2-1 . TRBV7-3
CAIGLTSVGANVLTF TRBJ2-6 few TRBV12-5
CAGSLDRVEQFF TRBJ2-1 few TRBV12-3/TRBV12-4
CSARLGGVSYNEQFF TRBJ2-1 many TRBV20-1
CASSGLAGLAGNEQFF TRBJ2-1 many TRBV6-1
CASSFRLANLYEQYF TRBJ2-7 medium-sized TRBV7-8
CSAREMGESYNSPLHF TRBJ1-6 many TRBV20-1
CASSELAGVGSYNEQFF TRBJ2-1 many TRBV6-1
CASRTGQGSEQFF TRBJ2-1 medium-sized TRBV28
CASSRTTGGTEAFF TRBJ1-1 . TRBV7-8
CASSIRTVGTGELFF TRBJ2-2 many TRBV5-8
CASWGGTSRNTQYF TRBJ2-3 many TRBV2
CASISCGGSSEQYF TRBJ2-7 . TRBV7-3
CASSPAGGSFADTQYF TRBJ2-3 . TRBV7-3
CASSASGRALDEQFF TRBJ2-1 . TRBV6-1
CASYPGGSYNEQFF TRBJ2-1 . TRBV28
CASSFDTGAGYEQYF TRBJ2-7 many TRBV5-6
CASSLGGRQQFF TRBJ2-1 many TRBV7-8
CARVAGVLETQYF TRBJ2-5 many TRBV19
CASSPPIAGSEQYF TRBJ2-7 medium-sized TRBV28
CSARSRVAGANVLTF TRBJ2-6 many TRBV20-1
CASSSGRQRTHPSNEQFF TRBJ2-1 few TRBV27
CAIVTFPATYEQYF TRBJ2-7 few TRBV28